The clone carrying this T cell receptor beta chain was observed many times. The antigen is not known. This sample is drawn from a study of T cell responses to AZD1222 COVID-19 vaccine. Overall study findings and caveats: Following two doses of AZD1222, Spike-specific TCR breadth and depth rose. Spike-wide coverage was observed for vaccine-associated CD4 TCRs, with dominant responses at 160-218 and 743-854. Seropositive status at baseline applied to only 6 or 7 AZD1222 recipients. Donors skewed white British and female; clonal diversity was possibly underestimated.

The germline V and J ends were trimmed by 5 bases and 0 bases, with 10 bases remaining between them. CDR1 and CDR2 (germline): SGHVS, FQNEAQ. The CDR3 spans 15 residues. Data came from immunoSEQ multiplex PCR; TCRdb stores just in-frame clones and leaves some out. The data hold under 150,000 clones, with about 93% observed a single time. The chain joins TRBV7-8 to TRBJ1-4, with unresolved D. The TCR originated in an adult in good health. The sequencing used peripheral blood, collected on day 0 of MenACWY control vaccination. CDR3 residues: CASSRTDATNEKLFF. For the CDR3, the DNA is TGTGCCAGCAGCAGGACTGACGCAACTAATGAAAAACTGTTTTTT. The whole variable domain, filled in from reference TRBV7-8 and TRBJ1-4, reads GAGVSQSPRYKVAKRGQDVALRCDPISGHVSLFWYQQALGQGPEFLTYFQNEAQLDKSGLPSDRFFAERPEGSVSTLKIQRTQQEDSAVYLCASSRTDATNEKLFFGSGTQLSVL.